These T cell receptor beta chains were read from a single sample in a study of blood T cell repertoires in COVID-19. TCRdb keeps only in-frame clones here, not all; method: immunoSEQ multiplex PCR. The sample holds roughly 180,000 clones, about 85% seen once. The sequencing input was peripheral blood. Source of these receptors: a woman aged 45 to 65 with COVID-19, enrolled during active disease. CDR3s include the opening cysteine and the closing phenylalanine or tryptophan. The D gene is left open where the match is weak. Clone size is not always given. Where it is, it says once, few, many or a class for expanded clones.

D: -; J: TRBJ1-2; size: -; V: TRBV7-2; length: 14; DNA: TGTGCCAGCAGCTTAGCGCAGGGAGGATATGGCTACACCTTC; CDR3: CASSLAQGGYGYTF
D: -; J: TRBJ1-4; size: -; V: TRBV10-3; length: 15; DNA: TGTGCCATCAGTGAGACCGGGACAAACGGTGAAAAACTGTTTTTT; CDR3: CAISETGTNGEKLFF
D: -; J: TRBJ2-3; size: once; V: TRBV7-3; length: 13; DNA: TGTGCCAGCAGCTTCGGTAGCACAGATACGCAGTATTTT; CDR3: CASSFGSTDTQYF
D: TRBD2; J: TRBJ2-1; size: -; V: TRBV29-1; length: 16; DNA: TGCAGCGTCCAAGTTACTAGCGGGGGGGCTAATAATGAGCAGTTCTTC; CDR3: CSVQVTSGGANNEQFF
D: TRBD1; J: TRBJ1-2; size: -; V: TRBV28; length: 16; DNA: TGTGCCAGCAGTGACGACAGGGGCCGGACTAACTATGGCTACACCTTC; CDR3: CASSDDRGRTNYGYTF
D: -; J: TRBJ1-2; size: few; V: TRBV28; length: 13; DNA: TGTGCCAGCAGCCCTGGGGCTTCGCAGGGCTACACCTTC; CDR3: CASSPGASQGYTF
D: -; J: TRBJ1-5; size: -; V: TRBV18; length: 15; DNA: TGTGCCAGCTCACCGAGGGAGGAGCGCAATCAGCCCCAGCATTTT; CDR3: CASSPREERNQPQHF
D: TRBD2; J: TRBJ2-3; size: -; V: TRBV3-1/TRBV3-2; length: 16; DNA: TGTGCCAGCAGCTTTGACCTAGCGGGGGGGACAGATACGCAGTATTTT; CDR3: CASSFDLAGGTDTQYF
D: -; J: TRBJ2-1; size: -; V: TRBV20-1; length: 10; DNA: TGCAGTGCTTTCAACAATGAGCAGTTCTTC; CDR3: CSAFNNEQFF
D: TRBD1; J: TRBJ1-1; size: -; V: TRBV11-2; length: 14; DNA: TGTGCCAGCAGTTGGGGACAGGGGAACACTGAAGCTTTCTTT; CDR3: CASSWGQGNTEAFF
D: TRBD1; J: TRBJ2-7; size: -; V: TRBV6-5; length: 15; DNA: TGTGCCAGCAGTTACGGACAGGGCCACTTCGGGGAGCAGTACTTC; CDR3: CASSYGQGHFGEQYF
D: TRBD1; J: TRBJ2-7; size: -; V: TRBV12-5; length: 16; DNA: TGTGCTAGTGGCTTCCCAACCAGGGGGAATATCTACGAGCAGTACTTC; CDR3: CASGFPTRGNIYEQYF
D: -; J: TRBJ2-5; size: -; V: TRBV21-1; length: 14; DNA: TGTGCCAGCAGGGAGGACAGGGGGGAGGAGACCCAGTACTTC; CDR3: CASREDRGEETQYF
D: -; J: TRBJ2-1; size: -; V: TRBV2; length: 17; DNA: TGTGCCAGCAGTGAATTCCCGGGACTGAGGGAGTACAATGAGCAGTTCTTC; CDR3: CASSEFPGLREYNEQFF
D: -; J: TRBJ2-1; size: -; V: TRBV6-6; length: 13; DNA: TGTGCCAGCAGGGATCCCGGAGGGGATGAGCAGTTCTTC; CDR3: CASRDPGGDEQFF
D: -; J: TRBJ2-7; size: -; V: TRBV12-3/TRBV12-4; length: 12; DNA: TGTGCCAGCACCTCCCGAGCCTACGAGCAGTACTTC; CDR3: CASTSRAYEQYF
D: -; J: TRBJ1-4; size: -; V: TRBV30; length: 13; DNA: TGTGCCTGGACCGGGCCAGAGCGGGAAAAACTGTTTTTT; CDR3: CAWTGPEREKLFF
D: -; J: TRBJ2-1; size: -; V: TRBV9; length: 16; DNA: TGTGCCAGCAGCGTAGGTTCAGGGCAGGGCATCAATGAGCAGTTCTTC; CDR3: CASSVGSGQGINEQFF
D: TRBD1; J: TRBJ1-3; size: -; V: TRBV7-2; length: 16; DNA: TGTGCCAGCAGCTTAGTGGACAGGCCCTCTGGAAACACCATATATTTT; CDR3: CASSLVDRPSGNTIYF
D: -; J: TRBJ2-7; size: -; V: TRBV7-9; length: 14; DNA: TGTGCCAGCAGCTTGGTCGGGGATCAGTACGAGCAGTACTTC; CDR3: CASSLVGDQYEQYF
D: TRBD1; J: TRBJ1-5; size: few; V: TRBV4-1; length: 16; DNA: TGCGCCAGCAGCCGTGGGACAGGGGTGAGCAATCAGCCCCAGCATTTT; CDR3: CASSRGTGVSNQPQHF
D: TRBD2; J: TRBJ2-1; size: -; V: TRBV2; length: 14; DNA: TGTGCCAGCAGTGCCCTAGCGGGGTACAATGAGCAGTTCTTC; CDR3: CASSALAGYNEQFF
D: -; J: TRBJ2-7; size: -; V: TRBV30; length: 14; DNA: TGTGCCTGGACCGTGGCTGGGGGGTGGGGAGAGCAGTACTTC; CDR3: CAWTVAGGWGEQYF
D: TRBD2; J: TRBJ2-2; size: -; V: TRBV19; length: 19; DNA: TGTGCCAGTAGTATTGGAAATACTTATAGCGGGGTTATACCCGGGGAGCTGTTTTTT; CDR3: CASSIGNTYSGVIPGELFF
D: TRBD1; J: TRBJ1-5; size: -; V: TRBV6-2/TRBV6-3; length: 17; DNA: TGTGCCAGCAGTACCACCCAACGGACAGGCAGCAATCAGCCCCAGCATTTT; CDR3: CASSTTQRTGSNQPQHF
D: -; J: TRBJ1-5; size: -; V: TRBV24-1; length: 14; DNA: TGTGCCACCACATTATGGGGGGGGAATCAGCCCCAGCATTTT; CDR3: CATTLWGGNQPQHF
D: TRBD1; J: TRBJ1-5; size: few; V: TRBV10-3; length: 12; DNA: TGTGCCATCAGTAACAGGGGTCAGCCCCAGCATTTT; CDR3: CAISNRGQPQHF
D: -; J: TRBJ1-4; size: -; V: TRBV2; length: 12; DNA: TGTGCCAGCAGCAGACAGAATGAAAAACTGTTTTTT; CDR3: CASSRQNEKLFF
D: -; J: TRBJ1-3; size: -; V: TRBV3-1/TRBV3-2; length: 14; DNA: TGTGCCAGCAGCCAAGTTAGCTCTGGAAACACCATATATTTT; CDR3: CASSQVSSGNTIYF
D: TRBD1; J: TRBJ1-6; size: -; V: TRBV11-3; length: 17; DNA: TGTGCCAGCAGCTTAGGGACAGGGGGGGCTAATAATTCACCCCTCCACTTT; CDR3: CASSLGTGGANNSPLHF